This entry lists 15 T cell receptor beta chains sequenced from one sample in a study of neurological immune-mediated disorders. From the 5' RACE reads, TCRdb called clonotypes with MiXCR, one entry per CDR3 protein. The sample has around 68,000 distinct CDR3 sequences, 3.5% to 4.5% seen once. The sample taken for sequencing was PBMCs. These receptors originate from a man aged 50 to 60 with multiple sclerosis.

This clonotype occurred many times. In DNA form, the CDR3 reads TGTGCCAGCAGCCGCCTCGACAGGAACACTGAAGCTTTCTTT. It codes for CASSRLDRNTEAFF. V usage is TRBV7-2 and J usage is TRBJ1-1, with a tentative D call TRBD1 (5 bases). The CDR3 runs 14 residues. With 5 bases removed from V and 1 base from J, the gap between germline ends came to 11 bases. Germline V gives CDR1 SGHTA, CDR2 FQGNSA.

In this sample, this clonotype turned up many times. J is TRBJ1-4 and V is TRBV7-8; D is possibly TRBD1 (5 bases). The ends were cut back, 5 bases at V and 5 bases at J, with 15 bases in the middle. Germline lookup yields CDR1 SGHVS and CDR2 FQNEAQ. This CDR3 is 15 amino acids long. The CDR3 is CASSPTQGTNEKLFF. In nucleotides, the CDR3 is TGTGCCAGCAGCCCTACCCAGGGCACGAATGAAAAACTGTTTTTT.

This clonotype showed up many times. The rearrangement joins TRBV12-3 or TRBV12-4 to TRBJ2-2, with a tentative D call TRBD1 (5 bases). The germline V and J ends were trimmed by 6 bases and 4 bases, with 12 bases remaining between them. The CDR3 covers 14 residues. The CDR3 DNA follows: TGTGCCAGCAGCCCGAGACAGACCACCGGGGAGCTGTTTTTT. This translates into CASSPRQTTGELFF.

This clonotype has ten or more counts. J is TRBJ2-5 and V is TRBV5-1, with no clear D. The ends were cut back, 3 bases at V and 2 bases at J, with 14 bases in the middle. The CDR3 runs 15 residues. Germline loops: CDR1 SGHRS, CDR2 YFSETQ. CDR3 protein: CASSSHPSRQETQYF. Written as DNA, the CDR3 is TGCGCCAGCAGCTCGCACCCCTCGCGACAAGAGACCCAGTACTTC.

This clonotype showed up many times. V and J are TRBV7-6 and TRBJ2-2; TRBD1 is a possible D gene (6 bases). Trimming pared 8 bases from V and 3 bases from J, leaving 16 bases between. The germline CDR1 and CDR2 sequences are SGHVS and FNYEAQ. The CDR3 loop spans 15 amino acids. In nucleotides, the CDR3 is TGTGCCAGCGGACTGGACAGAACAGACACCGGGGAGCTGTTTTTT. Its translation is CASGLDRTDTGELFF.

The table lists this clonotype with a few counts. The chain uses TRBV30 and TRBJ1-2; D possibly corresponds to TRBD1 (6 bases). The germline gives CDR1 GTSNPN, CDR2 SVGIG (reference sequence). Trimming shortened V by 3 bases and J by 8 bases, and 10 bases separated the two germline ends. This CDR3 has 11 residues. The CDR3, as DNA: TGTGCCTGGAGAACAGGGTTAGGCTACACCTTC. Translation: CAWRTGLGYTF. The full variable domain, with the rest looked up from reference TRBV30 and TRBJ1-2, is SQTIHQWPATLVQPVGSPLSLECTVEGTSNPNLYWYRQAAGRGLQLLFYSVGIGQISSEVPQNLSASRPQDRQFILSSKKLLLSDSGFYLCAWRTGLGYTFGSGTRLTVV.

This clonotype came up many times. The V gene is TRBV12-3 or TRBV12-4, the J gene TRBJ2-2; no reliable D call. V was clipped by 2 bases and J by 13 bases, with 8 bases between them. The length of the CDR3 is 11 residues. Here the CDR3 reads CASSLLGALFF. The CDR3 coding sequence is TGTGCCAGCAGTTTATTGGGTGCGCTGTTTTTT.

This clonotype was recorded at least ten times. The J gene is TRBJ2-5, the V gene TRBV12-3 or TRBV12-4; 10 bases fit TRBD1. The length of the CDR3 is 14 residues. After removal of 6 bases from V and 6 bases from J, the junction contained 7 bases not matched to a gene. CDR3 amino acids: CASSLGTGAKTQYF. The CDR3 region has the DNA TGTGCCAGCAGCCTCGGGACAGGGGCAAAGACCCAGTACTTC.

In nucleotides, the CDR3 is TGTGCCAGCAGTGAAACTAGGTCGGAGACCCAGTACTTC. Residues: CASSETRSETQYF. The J gene is TRBJ2-5, the V gene TRBV12-3 or TRBV12-4, with a tentative D call TRBD2 (5 bases). The CDR3 is 13 amino acids. Trimming removed 5 bases at V and 5 bases at J, with 12 bases between.

This clonotype occurred many times. The chain has TRBV20-1 and TRBJ2-7; D not certain. Trimming cost V 3 bases and J 6 bases, with 9 bases left between them. CDR3 length equals 11 residues. Germline assignment: CDR1 DFQATT and CDR2 SNEGSKA (reference sequence). This CDR3 is CSASLGIEQYF. The CDR3 DNA reads as TGCAGTGCTAGCTTAGGAATCGAGCAGTACTTC.

This clonotype was picked up a small number of times. V usage is TRBV2 and J usage is TRBJ2-5; possibly TRBD1 or TRBD2 for D (5 bases each). The CDR3 spans 15 residues. In germline, CDR1 is SNHLY, CDR2 FYNNEI. The germline V and J ends were trimmed by 6 bases and 5 bases, with 19 bases remaining between them. The CDR3 loop is CASRGYSVEGETQYF. CDR3 coding DNA: TGTGCCAGCAGGGGATACTCGGTCGAGGGGGAGACCCAGTACTTC.

This clonotype has ten or more counts. The genes are TRBV27 and TRBJ1-4, with D unresolved. CDR3 length: 13 amino acids. V lost 8 bases and J lost 8, with 15 bases in between. Looked up from germline, CDR1 is MNHEY and CDR2 is SMNVEV (reference sequence). Here the CDR3 DNA reads TGTGCCAGCGCTCCTGTGTTTTGGGAAAAACTGTTTTTT. This gives the protein CASAPVFWEKLFF.

This clonotype has at least ten counts. The chain has TRBV12-3 or TRBV12-4 and TRBJ1-3; D gene uncertain. Trimming removed 1 base at V and 2 bases at J, with 6 bases between. This CDR3 has 14 residues. The CDR3 loop is CASSLGGTGNTIYF. The CDR3 region has the DNA TGTGCCAGCAGTTTAGGTGGGACTGGAAACACCATATATTTT.

This clonotype was seen at least ten times. This chain joins TRBV5-5 and TRBJ1-1, with D perhaps TRBD1 (6 bases). This CDR3 region has 14 residues. Germline values: CDR1 SGHKS, CDR2 YYEKEE (reference sequence). Trimming left V 6 bases short and J 1 base short, with 13 bases between. The CDR3: CASTSGTPNTEAFF. The CDR3 DNA follows: TGTGCCAGCACCTCCGGGACACCGAACACTGAAGCTTTCTTT.

There are many counts of this clonotype. The V and J genes are TRBV12-3 or TRBV12-4 and TRBJ2-1, with TRBD1 matching 8 bases. The CDR3 sequence is 15 residues long. Losses at the gene ends were 4 bases for V and 1 base for J; bases not matched to a gene: 3. CDR3 nucleotide sequence: TGTGCCAGCAGTTCAGGGACAGGTTCCTACAATGAGCAGTTCTTC. Translation gives CASSSGTGSYNEQFF.